The next 17 T cell receptor beta chains were all read from a single sample in a study of blood T cell repertoires in COVID-19. Sequencing was performed with immunoSEQ multiplex PCR; in TCRdb, only in-frame clones are kept and a portion is missing. The sample yields hundreds of thousands of clones, less than 85% seen once. The sample was PBMCs or T cells enriched from blood (not recorded which). These receptors were obtained from a man aged 35-49 years who had recovered from COVID-19.

V gene TRBV10-3 combines with J gene TRBJ1-5; D is perhaps TRBD1 (5 bases). Trimming took off 0 bases at V and 3 bases at J, with 6 bases between the two ends. Germline V gene sequence: CDR1 ENHRY, CDR2 SYGVKD. The CDR3 is 14 residues long. CDR3 coding DNA: TGTGCCATCAGTGAGTCCAGGGACAATCAGCCCCAGCATTTT. Its protein is CAISESRDNQPQHF.

The V and J genes are TRBV4-2 and TRBJ2-1, with TRBD2 identical over 13 bases. This CDR3 has 18 amino acids. Per the germline V gene, CDR1 is LGHNA and CDR2 is YNFKEQ. With 4 bases clipped from V and 7 bases from J, the junction kept 13 bases outside the gene matches. For the CDR3, the DNA is TGTGCCAGCAGCCTCTCGGCCCCCGGACTAGCGGGAGCAAATGAGCAGTTCTTC. This gives the protein CASSLSAPGLAGANEQFF.

On this clone itself: Distinct nucleotide sequences in the sample also encode this CDR3. The CDR3 DNA reads TGCGCCAGCAGCTCGAGCGGGAGCTACAATGAGCAGTTCTTC. It specifies CASSSSGSYNEQFF. The chain couples TRBV5-1 to TRBJ2-1; TRBD2 matches at 8 bases. CDR1 is SGHRS, CDR2 YFSETQ, per germline. The CDR3 loop spans 14 amino acids. Losses at the gene ends were 3 bases for V and 3 bases for J; bases not matched to a gene: 2.

This chain uses TRBV19 with TRBJ2-2, with no clear D. The CDR3 consists of 15 residues. Trimming removed 5 bases from V and 3 bases from J, with 13 bases in between. Germline CDR1 reads LNHDA; CDR2 reads SQIVND (reference sequence). CDR3 sequence reads: CASSESTWDTGELFF. DNA of the CDR3: TGTGCCAGTAGTGAATCGACTTGGGACACCGGGGAGCTGTTTTTT.

The CDR3 here is CASSHLFRGRTGELFF. Here the CDR3 DNA reads TGTGCCAGCAGCCATTTATTTCGAGGGAGGACCGGGGAGCTGTTTTTT. V gene TRBV14 combines with J gene TRBJ2-2, with D tentatively TRBD2 (6 bases). The germline CDR1 and CDR2 sequences are SGHDN and FVKESK. The CDR3 runs 16 residues. V was clipped by 3 bases and J by 5 bases, with 16 bases between them.

V and J are TRBV6-1 and TRBJ2-7; 7 nucleotides align to TRBD2. J lost 4 bases, V lost 1 base, and 7 bases had no gene match. Germline V CDR1 and CDR2: MNHNS, SASEGT. The CDR3 consists of 15 residues. The CDR3 here is CASSEGVGGSYEQYF. The CDR3 DNA sequence: TGTGCCAGCAGTGAAGGGGTAGGCGGGAGTTACGAGCAGTACTTC.

J is TRBJ1-2 and V is TRBV29-1; D possibly corresponds to TRBD1 (5 bases). The CDR3 loop spans 12 amino acids. Germline V gene sequence: CDR1 SQVTM, CDR2 ANQGSEA. V lost 4 bases, J lost 0 bases, and 6 bases lay in between. The CDR3 spells CSVGTTNYGYTF. The CDR3 DNA sequence: TGCAGCGTTGGGACAACTAACTATGGCTACACCTTC. Using reference TRBV29-1 and TRBJ1-2 for the parts outside the CDR3, the full variable domain is SAVISQKPSRDICQRGTSLTIQCQVDSQVTMMFWYRQQPGQSLTLIATANQGSEATYESGFVIDKFPISRPNLTFSTLTVSNMSPEDSSIYLCSVGTTNYGYTFGSGTRLTVV.

This chain links TRBV5-4 with TRBJ1-2; 7 bases are shared with TRBD1. The germline CDR1 and CDR2 sequences are SGHNT and YYREEE (reference sequence). Trimming cost V 4 bases and J 4 bases; bases outside gene matches: 7. CDR3 length: 14 residues. The CDR3 DNA reads as TGTGCCAGCAGCAAACCCGGGACAGTCTATGGCTACACCTTC. It translates to CASSKPGTVYGYTF.

The chain uses TRBV7-9 and TRBJ2-7, with TRBD2 identical over 8 bases. The CDR3 covers 12 residues. The J segment lost 7 bases and the V segment lost 8 bases, leaving 7 bases of the junction unmatched. Looked up from germline, CDR1 is SEHNR and CDR2 is FQNEAQ (reference sequence). The CDR3 loop reads CASGDRGGEQYF. CDR3 DNA sequence: TGTGCCAGCGGCGATCGGGGGGGAGAGCAGTACTTC.

The chain uses TRBV19 and TRBJ2-2, with TRBD2 identical over 7 bases. Germline CDR1 and CDR2: LNHDA and SQIVND (reference sequence). The CDR3 runs to 15 residues. Trimming cost V 4 bases and J 4 bases; bases outside gene matches: 6. This chain's CDR3 is CASSTGGIGTGELFF. The CDR3 DNA reads TGTGCCAGTAGTACCGGGGGGATTGGCACCGGGGAGCTGTTTTTT.

This chain connects TRBV4-2 to TRBJ1-2; D remains ambiguous. This CDR3 spans 18 amino acids. The germline CDR1 and CDR2 sequences are LGHNA and YNFKEQ. Trimming cost V 0 bases and J 0 bases, with 17 bases left between them. The CDR3 DNA sequence: TGTGCCAGCAGCCAAGACTGGGCGGCGACTATTTCTAACTATGGCTACACCTTC. Translating gives CASSQDWAATISNYGYTF.

The chain employs TRBV19 and TRBJ1-1, with 8 positions matching TRBD1. This CDR3 comprises 14 residues. After removal of 6 bases from V and 3 bases from J, the junction contained 6 bases not matched to a gene. The germline V gene has CDR1 LNHDA and CDR2 SQIVND (reference sequence). The CDR3 coding sequence is TGTGCCAGTAGGAAAGGGACAGGCCACACTGAAGCTTTCTTT. As protein: CASRKGTGHTEAFF.

The J gene is TRBJ2-3, the V gene TRBV4-3, with 8 nucleotides matching TRBD1. The CDR3 runs 16 residues. The ends lost 2 bases at V and 4 bases at J; junction bases unmatched: 8. Germline CDR1 reads LGHNA; CDR2 reads YSLEER. The CDR3 region is CASSQQATGGSDTQYF. Written as DNA, the CDR3 is TGCGCCAGCAGCCAACAGGCTACAGGGGGATCAGATACGCAGTATTTT.

The gene calls are TRBV29-1 and TRBJ1-1; the D is unclear. Looked up from germline, CDR1 is SQVTM and CDR2 is ANQGSEA. There are 13 residues in the CDR3. Trimming took 3 bases from V and 4 from J, leaving 12 bases between them. CDR3 residues: CSVDRAGSTEAFF. CDR3 bases: TGCAGCGTTGACCGAGCGGGGAGCACTGAAGCTTTCTTT.

CDR3 in amino acids: CASSRGQGQFGYTF. The CDR3 DNA sequence: TGTGCCAGCAGTCGGGGACAGGGGCAATTTGGCTACACCTTC. This sequence joins TRBV6-2 or TRBV6-3 and TRBJ1-2; 10 bases agree with TRBD1. Germline assignment: CDR1 MNHEY and CDR2 SVGEGT. The CDR3 consists of 14 residues. Trimming cost V 5 bases and J 7 bases; bases outside gene matches: 7.

The table lists this clone with a count of one. The chain uses TRBV11-2 and TRBJ1-5; D perhaps matches TRBD1 (5 bases). Germline V gives CDR1 SGHAT, CDR2 FQNNGV. This CDR3 spans 13 amino acids. Trimming shortened V by 0 bases and J by 5 bases, and 5 bases separated the two germline ends. The CDR3 DNA is TGTGCCAGCAGCTTAGACAGGGATCAGCCCCAGCATTTT. Translation gives CASSLDRDQPQHF.

The chain couples TRBV5-4 to TRBJ2-3; no clear D gene. The V end was cut by 4 bases, the J end by 0 bases, with 12 bases between. The germline V gene encodes CDR1 SGHNT and CDR2 YYREEE (reference sequence). The length of the CDR3 is 15 residues. This chain's CDR3 is CASSLRLASTDTQYF. The DNA for the CDR3 is TGTGCCAGCAGCCTTCGTCTGGCTAGCACAGATACGCAGTATTTT.